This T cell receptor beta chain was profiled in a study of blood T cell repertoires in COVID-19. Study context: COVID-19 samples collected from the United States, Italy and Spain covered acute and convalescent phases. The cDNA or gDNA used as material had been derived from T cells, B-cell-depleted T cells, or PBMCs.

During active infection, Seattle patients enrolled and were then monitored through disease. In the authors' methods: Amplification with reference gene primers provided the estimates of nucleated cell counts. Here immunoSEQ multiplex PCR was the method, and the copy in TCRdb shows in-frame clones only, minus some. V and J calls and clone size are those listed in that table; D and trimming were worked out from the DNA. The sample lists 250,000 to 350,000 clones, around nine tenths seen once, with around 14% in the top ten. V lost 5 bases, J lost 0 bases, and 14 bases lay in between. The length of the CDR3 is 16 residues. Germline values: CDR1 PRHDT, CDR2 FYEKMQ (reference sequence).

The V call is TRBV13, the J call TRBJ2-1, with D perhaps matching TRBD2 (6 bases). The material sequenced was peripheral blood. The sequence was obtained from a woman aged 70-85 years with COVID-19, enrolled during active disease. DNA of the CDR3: TGTGCCAGCAGCCTCGGGGAGGCGAGCTCCTACAATGAGCAGTTCTTC. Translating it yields CASSLGEASSYNEQFF.